This T cell receptor beta chain was observed in a study of cytotoxic CD8 clonotypes in ibrutinib-treated CLL. Study-level information: Included were 11 relapsed/refractory and approximately 15 treatment-naive patients, of whom about 18 were IGHV unmutated. The response samples were taken once patients had been treated for a median of approximately 12 months, range 6 to 36. Study observations and caveats: Baseline clonality exceeded age-matched healthy donors and tracked circulating CD8+ T-cell counts. Increased clonality at ibrutinib response gave way to a return toward baseline at progression.

Profiled with immunoSEQ multiplex PCR; TCRdb holds only in-frame clones, not every one. The sample has about 45,000 clones; approximately 65% are singletons. Germline V gene lookup returns CDR1 MNHEY and CDR2 SMNVEV (reference sequence). J gave up 4 bases and V 4 bases, and 9 bases lay outside the gene matches. The CDR3 is 15 residues long. Points on this clone: Its antigen is undetermined.

Sequencing used PBMCs, obtained after 24 months of ibrutinib treatment. This TCR came from a human donor with chronic lymphocytic leukemia. This rearrangement joins TRBV27 to TRBJ2-7; TRBD1 aligns across 8 bases. The CDR3 protein is CASSSPGTGRYEQYF. CDR3 nucleotides: TGTGCCAGCAGTTCTCCCGGGACAGGTCGATACGAGCAGTACTTC.